The TCR beta chain under discussion was sequenced for a study of blood T cell repertoires in COVID-19. Study context: There were acute and convalescent COVID-19 samples, and they came from the United States, Italy and Spain.

Original processing methods: Reference gene primer amplification gave nucleated cell count estimates. The method was immunoSEQ multiplex PCR; TCRdb's version includes in-frame clones alone and lacks a portion of them. V, J and clone size are those of that table, while D and trimming were read from the DNA. The sample carries about 72,000 clones, 82% recorded once. The CDR3 covers 14 residues. Germline CDR1 reads LGHDT; CDR2 reads YNNKEL (reference sequence). V lost 7 bases, J lost 1 base, and 13 bases lay in between. The V gene is TRBV3-1 (or the pseudogene TRBV3-2), the J gene TRBJ1-1; weak D call: TRBD1 (6 bases). The material sequenced was peripheral blood. The clonotype originates from a human donor in a cohort sampled during active COVID-19. CDR3 nucleotides: TGTGCCAGCAACCGACAAGGGGGGAACACTGAAGCTTTCTTT. It specifies CASNRQGGNTEAFF.